This T cell receptor beta chain came from a study of blood T cell repertoires in COVID-19. Under the authors' procedure: The authors estimated nucleated cell counts from reference gene primer amplification. TCRdb keeps only in-frame clones here, not all; method: immunoSEQ multiplex PCR. The V and J calls and clone size come from that table; D and trimming were worked out from the DNA. The sample contains some 97,000 clones, about 85% of which appear only once. This CDR3 comprises 14 residues. V gave up 2 bases and J gave up 3 bases, with 10 bases separating them. CDR1 is SGHDN, CDR2 FVKESK, per germline.

The sequence was obtained from a man in his fifties with active or convalescent COVID-19. Material: peripheral blood. This chain joins TRBV14 and TRBJ2-5; D gene ambiguous. The CDR3 is CASSQRVREETQYF. DNA of the CDR3: TGTGCCAGCAGCCAACGGGTTCGTGAAGAGACCCAGTACTTC.